This T cell receptor (beta chain) was retrieved from a study of early T cells in non-severe SARS-CoV-2 infection. The CDR3 contains 14 residues. V was clipped by 4 bases and J by 1 base, with 10 bases between them. The germline V gene has CDR1 MDHEN and CDR2 SYDVKM. TCRdb independently ran MiXCR on the 5' RACE reads; one entry per CDR3 protein. This sample carries about 31,000 distinct CDR3 sequences, 5.7% of them seen once, and the ten largest clones take 5.5% to 7%. The TCR originated in an adult who was a healthcare worker with PCR-confirmed SARS-CoV-2 infection or an uninfected control (not recorded which). J is TRBJ2-5 and V is TRBV28, with D maybe TRBD2 (6 bases). The sequenced material came from whole blood. The CDR3: CASSSVAVQETQYF. In DNA form, the CDR3 reads TGTGCCAGCAGTTCCGTAGCGGTCCAAGAGACCCAGTACTTC.